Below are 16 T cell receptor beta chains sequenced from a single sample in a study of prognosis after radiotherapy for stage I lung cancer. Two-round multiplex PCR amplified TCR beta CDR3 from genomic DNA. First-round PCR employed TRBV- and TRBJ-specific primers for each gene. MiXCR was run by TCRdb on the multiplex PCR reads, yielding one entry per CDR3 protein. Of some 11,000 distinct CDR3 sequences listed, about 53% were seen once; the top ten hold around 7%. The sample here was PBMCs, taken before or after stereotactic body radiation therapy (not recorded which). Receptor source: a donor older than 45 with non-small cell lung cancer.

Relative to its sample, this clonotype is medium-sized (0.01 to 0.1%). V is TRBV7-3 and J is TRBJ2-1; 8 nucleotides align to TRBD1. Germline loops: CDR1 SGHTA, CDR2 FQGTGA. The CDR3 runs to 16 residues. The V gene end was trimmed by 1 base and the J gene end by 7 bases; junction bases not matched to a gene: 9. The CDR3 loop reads CASSLRQGANSNEQFF. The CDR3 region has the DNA TGTGCCAGCAGCTTAAGGCAGGGGGCCAATTCGAATGAGCAGTTCTTC.

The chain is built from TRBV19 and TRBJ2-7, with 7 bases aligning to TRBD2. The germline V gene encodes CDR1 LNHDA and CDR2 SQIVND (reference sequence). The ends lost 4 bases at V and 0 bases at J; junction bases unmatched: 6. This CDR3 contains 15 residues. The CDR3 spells CASSTAGGSSYEQYF. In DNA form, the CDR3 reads TGTGCCAGTAGTACGGCTGGCGGGAGCTCCTACGAGCAGTACTTC.

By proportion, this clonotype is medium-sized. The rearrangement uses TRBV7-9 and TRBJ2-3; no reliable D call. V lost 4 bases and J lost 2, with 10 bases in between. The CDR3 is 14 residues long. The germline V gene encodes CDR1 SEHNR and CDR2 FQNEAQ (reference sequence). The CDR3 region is CASSSRSVTDTQYF. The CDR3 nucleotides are TGTGCCAGCAGCTCCCGCTCCGTCACAGATACGCAGTATTTT.

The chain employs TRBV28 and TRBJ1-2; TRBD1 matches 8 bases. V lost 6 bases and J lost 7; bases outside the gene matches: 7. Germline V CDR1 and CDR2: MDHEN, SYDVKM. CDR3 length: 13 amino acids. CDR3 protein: CASSFWDRCGYTF. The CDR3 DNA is TGTGCCAGCAGCTTTTGGGACAGGTGTGGCTACACCTTC.

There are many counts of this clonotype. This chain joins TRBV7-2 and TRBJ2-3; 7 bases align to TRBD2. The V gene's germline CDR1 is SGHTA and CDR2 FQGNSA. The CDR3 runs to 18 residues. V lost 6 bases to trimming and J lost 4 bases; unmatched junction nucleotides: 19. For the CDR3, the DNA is TGTGCCAGCAGACAAGAGATTGAGCGGGGAGATTCCTCAGATACGCAGTATTTT. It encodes CASRQEIERGDSSDTQYF.

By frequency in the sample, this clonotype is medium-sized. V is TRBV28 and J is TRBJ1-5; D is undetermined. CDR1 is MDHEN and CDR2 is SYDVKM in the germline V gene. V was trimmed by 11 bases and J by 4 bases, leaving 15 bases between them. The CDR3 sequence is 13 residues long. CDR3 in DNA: TGTGCCTCGCGGTGGGAGGGTAATCAGCCCCAGCATTTT. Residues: CASRWEGNQPQHF.

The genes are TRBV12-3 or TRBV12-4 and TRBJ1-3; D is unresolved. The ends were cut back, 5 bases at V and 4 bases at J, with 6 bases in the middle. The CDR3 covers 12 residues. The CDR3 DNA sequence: TGTGCCAGCAGTCGTCAGGGAAACACCATATATTTT. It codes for CASSRQGNTIYF.

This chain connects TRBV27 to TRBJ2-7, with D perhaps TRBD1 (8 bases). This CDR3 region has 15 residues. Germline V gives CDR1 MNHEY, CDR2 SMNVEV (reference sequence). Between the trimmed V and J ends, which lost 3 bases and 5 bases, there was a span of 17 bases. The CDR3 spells CASSFQGAGVHEQYF. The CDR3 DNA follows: TGTGCCAGCAGTTTCCAGGGGGCGGGAGTCCACGAGCAGTACTTC.

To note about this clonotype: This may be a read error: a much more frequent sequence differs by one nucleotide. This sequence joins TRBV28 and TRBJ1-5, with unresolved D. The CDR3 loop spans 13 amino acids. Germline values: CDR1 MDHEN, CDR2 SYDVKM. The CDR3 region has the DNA TGTACCTCGCGGTGTGAGGGTAATCAGCCCCAGCATTTT. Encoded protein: CTSRCEGNQPQHF.

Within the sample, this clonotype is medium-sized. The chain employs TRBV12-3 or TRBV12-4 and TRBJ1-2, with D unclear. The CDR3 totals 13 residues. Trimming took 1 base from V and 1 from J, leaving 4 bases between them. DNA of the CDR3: TGTGCCAGCAGTTTAGAAAATAACTATGGCTACACCTTC. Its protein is CASSLENNYGYTF.

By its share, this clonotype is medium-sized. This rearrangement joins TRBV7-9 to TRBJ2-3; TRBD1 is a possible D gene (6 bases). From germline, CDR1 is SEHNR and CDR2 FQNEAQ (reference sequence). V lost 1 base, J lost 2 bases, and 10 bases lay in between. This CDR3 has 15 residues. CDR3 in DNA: TGTGCCAGCAGCTTAGGGACAGCTCCCACAGATACGCAGTATTTT. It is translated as CASSLGTAPTDTQYF.

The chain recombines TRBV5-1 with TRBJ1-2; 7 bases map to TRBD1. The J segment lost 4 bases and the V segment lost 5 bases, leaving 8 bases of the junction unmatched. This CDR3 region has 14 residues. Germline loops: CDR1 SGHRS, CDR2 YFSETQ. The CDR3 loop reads CASSTGTEIYGYTF. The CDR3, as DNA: TGCGCCAGCAGTACCGGGACAGAAATCTATGGCTACACCTTC.

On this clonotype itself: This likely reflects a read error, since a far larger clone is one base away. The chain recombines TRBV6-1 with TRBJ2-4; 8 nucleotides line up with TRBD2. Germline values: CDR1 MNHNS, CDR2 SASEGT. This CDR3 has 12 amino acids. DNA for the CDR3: TGTGCCAGCAGTACCCCCCCGGGAGGGAAGCTCTTC. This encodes CASSTPPGGKLF.

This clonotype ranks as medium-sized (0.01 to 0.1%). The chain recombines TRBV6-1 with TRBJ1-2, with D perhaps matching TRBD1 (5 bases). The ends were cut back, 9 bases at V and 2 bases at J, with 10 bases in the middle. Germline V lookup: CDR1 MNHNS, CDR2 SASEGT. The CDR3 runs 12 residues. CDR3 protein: CASQGSNYGYTF. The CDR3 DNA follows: TGTGCCAGTCAGGGTTCGAACTATGGCTACACCTTC.

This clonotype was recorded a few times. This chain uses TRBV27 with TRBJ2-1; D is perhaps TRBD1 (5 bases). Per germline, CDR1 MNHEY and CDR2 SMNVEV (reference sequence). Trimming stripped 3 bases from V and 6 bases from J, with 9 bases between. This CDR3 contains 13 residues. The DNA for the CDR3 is TGTGCCAGCAGTTTTCGGACACCCAATGAGCAGTTCTTC. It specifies CASSFRTPNEQFF.

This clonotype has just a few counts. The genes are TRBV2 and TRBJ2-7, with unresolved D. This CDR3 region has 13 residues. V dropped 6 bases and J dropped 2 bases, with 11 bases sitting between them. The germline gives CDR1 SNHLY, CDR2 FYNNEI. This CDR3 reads CASSVTSTYEQYF. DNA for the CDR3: TGTGCCAGCAGCGTGACAAGTACCTACGAGCAGTACTTC. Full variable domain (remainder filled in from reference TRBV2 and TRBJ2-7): EPEVTQTPSHQVTQMGQEVILRCVPISNHLYFYWYRQILGQKVEFLVSFYNNEISEKSEIFDDQFSVERPDGSNFTLKIRSTKLEDSAMYFCASSVTSTYEQYFGPGTRLTVT.